These T cell receptor beta chains were read from a single sample in a study of T cells in lung cancer brain metastases. Sequenced by immunoSEQ multiplex PCR; TCRdb stores in-frame clones only, minus some. The sample yields a few thousand clones, approximately 90% seen once. Specimen: tumor tissue from the primary lung tumor. These receptors were taken from a man between 60 and 70 years old with non-small cell lung cancer. CDR3s include the opening cysteine and the closing phenylalanine or tryptophan. Each record gives: J gene, clone size, V gene, D gene, CDR3 DNA, CDR3 protein. The D gene is left open where the match is weak. Rows give clone size only sometimes, using once, few, many, or a class for an expanded clone.

j_gene: TRBJ1-2; abundance: .; v_gene: TRBV5-1; d_gene: TRBD1; CDR3nt: TGCGCCAGCAAAAGGACAGGGGACGGCTATGGCTACACCTTC; CDR3aa: CASKRTGDGYGYTF
j_gene: TRBJ1-1; abundance: once; v_gene: TRBV10-3; d_gene: .; CDR3nt: TGTGCCATCAGTGATAGGGCAGCGAACACTGAAGCTTTCTTT; CDR3aa: CAISDRAANTEAFF
j_gene: TRBJ2-2; abundance: .; v_gene: TRBV11-2; d_gene: .; CDR3nt: TGTGCCAGCAGCTCCAGGATTAGTAAAAGCACCGGGGAGCTGTTTTTT; CDR3aa: CASSSRISKSTGELFF
j_gene: TRBJ2-3; abundance: .; v_gene: TRBV4-1; d_gene: .; CDR3nt: TGCGCCAGCAGCCAAGATTATTTCGAAACAGATACGCAGTATTTT; CDR3aa: CASSQDYFETDTQYF
j_gene: TRBJ1-1; abundance: .; v_gene: TRBV10-3; d_gene: .; CDR3nt: TGTGCCATCAGTGAGTCGGGAGGGAATGGGCGGGCTTTCTTT; CDR3aa: CAISESGGNGRAFF
j_gene: TRBJ1-1; abundance: once; v_gene: TRBV18; d_gene: .; CDR3nt: TGTGCCAGCTCCGACCGGTGGGATGGAAACACTGAAGCTTTCTTT; CDR3aa: CASSDRWDGNTEAFF
j_gene: TRBJ1-6; abundance: .; v_gene: TRBV18; d_gene: .; CDR3nt: TGTGCCAGCTCAACAGGGAATTCACCCCTCCACTTT; CDR3aa: CASSTGNSPLHF
j_gene: TRBJ2-5; abundance: .; v_gene: TRBV23-1; d_gene: .; CDR3nt: TGCGCCAGCAGTCGCTGGACAGGGAGGGGGACCCAAGAGACCCAGTACTTC; CDR3aa: CASSRWTGRGTQETQYF
j_gene: TRBJ2-7; abundance: .; v_gene: TRBV29-1; d_gene: TRBD1; CDR3nt: TGCAGCGTTGAACCGGGACAGGGCTACGAGCAGTACTTC; CDR3aa: CSVEPGQGYEQYF
j_gene: TRBJ2-1; abundance: .; v_gene: TRBV11-3; d_gene: .; CDR3nt: TGTGCCAGCAGCAGGCTCTCCAAGGAGTACAATGAGCAGTTCTTC; CDR3aa: CASSRLSKEYNEQFF
j_gene: TRBJ2-7; abundance: .; v_gene: TRBV7-9; d_gene: TRBD1; CDR3nt: TGTGCCAGCAGCTTAGGAGGGGGTGAAGGGGGACAGTCCTACGAGCAGTACTTC; CDR3aa: CASSLGGGEGGQSYEQYF
j_gene: TRBJ2-3; abundance: .; v_gene: TRBV18; d_gene: .; CDR3nt: TGTGCCAGCTCTCCCCAGCCCGGCATTCAGGGCACAGATACGCAGTATTTT; CDR3aa: CASSPQPGIQGTDTQYF
j_gene: TRBJ2-3; abundance: .; v_gene: TRBV4-1; d_gene: .; CDR3nt: TGCGCCAGCAGCCAAGATCGTTCCCCAGGCACCACAGATACGCAGTATTTT; CDR3aa: CASSQDRSPGTTDTQYF
j_gene: TRBJ1-4; abundance: .; v_gene: TRBV7-9; d_gene: TRBD1; CDR3nt: TGTGCCAGCAGCCCCTGGGACAGGATGGGGAGCGGACTGTTTTTT; CDR3aa: CASSPWDRMGSGLFF
j_gene: TRBJ2-1; abundance: .; v_gene: TRBV29-1; d_gene: .; CDR3nt: TGCAGCGTTGCCGTCGGGGGAATGGGGGAGCAGTTCTTC; CDR3aa: CSVAVGGMGEQFF
j_gene: TRBJ1-2; abundance: few; v_gene: TRBV7-9; d_gene: .; CDR3nt: TGTGCCAGCAGCTTAATGGGCAGGGCTAATGATGGCTACACCTTC; CDR3aa: CASSLMGRANDGYTF
j_gene: TRBJ2-1; abundance: .; v_gene: TRBV7-2; d_gene: TRBD2; CDR3nt: TGTGCCAGCAGCGGCGCAGGGACTAGCGGGGTCCGGAATGAGCAGTTCTTC; CDR3aa: CASSGAGTSGVRNEQFF
j_gene: TRBJ2-7; abundance: .; v_gene: TRBV5-6; d_gene: .; CDR3nt: TGTGCCAGCAGCTTGCAGGGAACCTACGAGCAGTACTTC; CDR3aa: CASSLQGTYEQYF
j_gene: TRBJ2-3; abundance: .; v_gene: TRBV9; d_gene: TRBD1; CDR3nt: TGTGCCAGCAGCGAATGGACAGGCCGGACAGATACGCAGTATTTT; CDR3aa: CASSEWTGRTDTQYF
j_gene: TRBJ2-4; abundance: .; v_gene: TRBV15; d_gene: .; CDR3nt: TGTGCCACCAGCGGTTTAGTGGCCAAAAACATTCAGTACTTC; CDR3aa: CATSGLVAKNIQYF
j_gene: TRBJ1-5; abundance: .; v_gene: TRBV4-1; d_gene: .; CDR3nt: TGCGCCAGCAGCCAAGAAGCGGTATATAGGGGGCAGCCCCAGCATTTT; CDR3aa: CASSQEAVYRGQPQHF
j_gene: TRBJ1-1; abundance: once; v_gene: TRBV4-1; d_gene: TRBD1; CDR3nt: TGCGCCAGCAGCCAAGCTGACAGGGGGTACACTGAAGCTTTCTTT; CDR3aa: CASSQADRGYTEAFF
j_gene: TRBJ2-2; abundance: .; v_gene: TRBV5-1; d_gene: .; CDR3nt: TGCGCCAGCAGCCGAGACGGGGGCACCGGGGAGCTGTTTTTT; CDR3aa: CASSRDGGTGELFF
j_gene: TRBJ2-3; abundance: .; v_gene: TRBV7-8; d_gene: .; CDR3nt: TGTGCCAGCAGCTTAGGGGGGTGGGAGACAGATACGCAGTATTTT; CDR3aa: CASSLGGWETDTQYF
j_gene: TRBJ2-7; abundance: .; v_gene: TRBV29-1; d_gene: .; CDR3nt: TGCAGCGTTTCTCCAGGGTTCTACGAGCAGTACTTC; CDR3aa: CSVSPGFYEQYF
j_gene: TRBJ1-3; abundance: .; v_gene: TRBV6-1; d_gene: TRBD1; CDR3nt: TGTGCCAGCAGTCAAGGACAGGGGGCTTCTGGAAACACCATATATTTT; CDR3aa: CASSQGQGASGNTIYF
j_gene: TRBJ1-1; abundance: .; v_gene: TRBV5-1; d_gene: .; CDR3nt: TGCGCCAGCAGCCCGGATCTCCGGCCCGTTGAAGCTTTCTTT; CDR3aa: CASSPDLRPVEAFF
j_gene: TRBJ1-1; abundance: few; v_gene: TRBV5-5; d_gene: .; CDR3nt: TGTGCCAGCAGCTTGGCCACGATGGGCAACACTGAAGCTTTCTTT; CDR3aa: CASSLATMGNTEAFF
j_gene: TRBJ1-1; abundance: once; v_gene: TRBV9; d_gene: TRBD1; CDR3nt: TGTGCCAGCAGCGTAGTACAGGGGACTGTAGCTTTCTTT; CDR3aa: CASSVVQGTVAFF
j_gene: TRBJ1-1; abundance: large; v_gene: TRBV6-5; d_gene: .; CDR3nt: TGTGCCAGCAGCCCCGGGACCGAAGCTTTCTTT; CDR3aa: CASSPGTEAFF
j_gene: TRBJ1-5; abundance: .; v_gene: TRBV29-1; d_gene: TRBD1; CDR3nt: TGCAGCGTGAGTGTACAGGGGTCAGGACAGCCCCAGCATTTT; CDR3aa: CSVSVQGSGQPQHF
j_gene: TRBJ1-2; abundance: .; v_gene: TRBV6-1; d_gene: .; CDR3nt: TGTGCCAGCAGTGAAGCGCGCAGGACACCGGTCCTCAACTATGGCTACACCTTC; CDR3aa: CASSEARRTPVLNYGYTF
j_gene: TRBJ2-3; abundance: .; v_gene: TRBV18; d_gene: .; CDR3nt: TGTGCCAGCTCACCCCTCGGACAGACTCAAGAAAGAGATACGCAGTATTTT; CDR3aa: CASSPLGQTQERDTQYF
j_gene: TRBJ2-5; abundance: .; v_gene: TRBV13; d_gene: .; CDR3nt: TGTGCCAGCAGGCTACTGGGCCTAAAGGAAGAGACCCAGTACTTC; CDR3aa: CASRLLGLKEETQYF
j_gene: TRBJ2-7; abundance: .; v_gene: TRBV5-1; d_gene: .; CDR3nt: TGCGCCAGCAGCTTGGAGCAGGGCTTCGAGCAGTACTTC; CDR3aa: CASSLEQGFEQYF
j_gene: TRBJ1-5; abundance: .; v_gene: TRBV10-2; d_gene: .; CDR3nt: TGCGCCAGCACTCCGAGGGTGGACCAGCCCCAGCATTTT; CDR3aa: CASTPRVDQPQHF
j_gene: TRBJ2-3; abundance: .; v_gene: TRBV27; d_gene: TRBD1; CDR3nt: TGTGCCAGCGGGGACAGGGTTGCGCAGTGGGATACGCAGTATTTT; CDR3aa: CASGDRVAQWDTQYF